This T cell receptor beta chain is from a study of sequential checkpoint blockade in melanoma. Study-level background: Each arm's sequence ended with maintenance nivolumab.

Treatment given: randomized to nivolumab then ipilimumab (arm A) or the reverse (arm B). The germline V gene encodes CDR1 MGHDK and CDR2 SYGVNS. The CDR3 runs 14 residues. The germline V and J ends were trimmed by 1 base and 4 bases, with 10 bases remaining between them. Produced via immunoSEQ multiplex PCR; TCRdb's table is partial and in-frame only. Altogether 40,000 or so clones are present, about nine tenths being singletons, with the ten largest covering roughly an eighth. The sequence was collected from a human donor with melanoma. This specimen was CD8+ T cells sorted from blood (inferred from file names), taken from a patient given nivolumab and ipilimumab in sequence. The gene calls are TRBV25-1 and TRBJ1-2; D not certain. CDR3 DNA: TGTGCCAGCAGTGAATTTTGGCCCCTCTATGGCTACACCTTC. Its translation is CASSEFWPLYGYTF.